Here is one TCR beta chain with its context. What this receptor recognizes is not known. Base qualities are not at hand, and no much larger clone is one base apart. This sample stems from a study of T cell responses to AZD1222 COVID-19 vaccine (dated by TCRdb to 2020 to 2022). Describing the broader study: Because spike-specific TCR depth and breadth did not differ between the two schedules, AZD1222 recipients who got a second dose at roughly 4 weeks were pooled with those who got a second dose at roughly 12 weeks. A total of 230 or so trial participants underwent TCR sequencing, of whom some 210 received two doses of AZD1222 and around 25 received two doses of the MenACWY control vaccine. Trial participants were enrolled by age into 18-55, 56-69 and 70-plus year subgroups, with about 150, 27 and 61 TCR-sequenced participants respectively.

The time point tag for this specimen amounts to: baseline before first vaccination. Vaccinee samples were obtained from the UK trials COV001 and COV002, which included a single-blind randomized controlled phase 2/3 trial of AZD1222 (ChAdOx1 nCoV-19) in healthy adults. For TCRbeta chain sequencing, PBMC samples from trial participants were taken at day 0 and at day 28 after the second dose. Study-level results and caveats: Vaccine-associated CD4 TCRs spanned the whole spike protein, with dominant responses in regions 160-218 and 743-854. Reportedly, close to half of the unique spike-specific TCRs recognized epitopes lying outside the regions that are mutated in the B.1.351 and B.1.1.7 variants. Because no day 14 peak-response samples were available, repertoires were characterized only after the peak T cell response. Most participants were white British and females outnumbered males, and the authors suggested that clonal diversity may have been underestimated. After two AZD1222 doses, both the breadth and the depth of spike-specific TCRs were significantly higher than at day 0 and than in MenACWY recipients. Conclusions about previously exposed vaccinees are limited because only 5 or 6 AZD1222 recipients were SARS-CoV-2 seropositive at baseline. In the small 56-69-year group, the increase in depth fell short of significance, most likely because of low power.

The CDR3 regions of human TCRbeta chains were analyzed by immunosequencing. Turning to the authors' computational methods: TCRs in the repertoires were compared against a reference library of SARS-CoV-2-specific TCRs that had been generated with the MIRA antigen-specificity platform. Breadth meant the fraction of unique TCRs that were SARS-CoV-2-associated, whereas depth meant the fraction of total T cells that were SARS-CoV-2-associated. Using the MIRA data, each spike-specific TCR was mapped to the spike region that the TCR reacts to and placed in a CD4 or CD8 class. Log10-transformed breadth and depth values were compared by one-way ANOVA with Sidak's multiple comparisons tests. TCRdb holds this immuneACCESS table with in-frame rearrangements only. Some clones are missing; in checked studies, unresolved V genes explain under half, and the rest has no known cause. That table is the source of V, J and clone size, and D and trimming were worked out from the DNA. The sample includes some 140,000 clones, with roughly 90% observed a single time. The ten largest clones capture less than 7% of the sample.

At the junction V is shortened by 0 bases and J by 4 bases, with 13 bases in between. The CDR3 spans 16 residues, from the cysteine through the phenylalanine. CDR3 DNA is the only sequence kept; it has 48 bases, read in frame from the first base. From a lookup of the germline V gene (reference sequence), CDR1 and CDR2 are SEHNR and FQNEAQ. The sample in question was peripheral blood, obtained on day 0 of AZD1222 vaccination. The receptor comes from an adult in good health. The V and J genes are TRBV7-9 and TRBJ1-3; TRBD1 might be the D gene, on 5 matching bases. The bases read TGTGCCAGCAGCTTAGCGCTTGGAGGGGTCGGAAACACCATATATTTT. This gives the protein CASSLALGGVGNTIYF.